This TCR beta chain emerged from a study of blood T cell repertoires in COVID-19. In the study overall: Samples came from the United States, Italy and Spain, spanning acute and convalescent COVID-19. In each case, the material was cDNA or gDNA derived from T cells, B-cell-depleted T cells, or PBMCs.

In the original analysis: Reference gene primers were amplified, and this amplification served to estimate nucleated cell counts. Produced via immunoSEQ multiplex PCR; TCRdb's table is partial and in-frame only. The V and J calls and clone size come from that table; D and trimming were worked out from the DNA. Seen here are 75,000 to 85,000 clones, about 90% observed once, and the top ten hold about 5.3%. The germline CDR1 and CDR2 sequences are MDHEN and SYDVKM. The CDR3 runs to 17 residues. Trimming removed 6 bases at V and 3 bases at J, with 23 bases between. This chain joins TRBV28 and TRBJ1-2; D not resolved. Sample: peripheral blood. The clonotype originates from a middle-aged man with active COVID-19. The CDR3 coding sequence is TGTGCCAGCAGCCAGACCGCAGGTCGGCGGGTCGACTATGGCTACACCTTC. It yields the protein CASSQTAGRRVDYGYTF.